This T cell receptor (beta chain) is drawn from a study of T cell repertoires in cytomegalovirus infection. Study-level background: Used in the study were CMV epitopes, some recently identified and HLA-C-restricted, others well-studied and HLA-B-restricted. Indications came from public TCR beta signatures; they pointed to CMV infection and to a matching HLA type. Study-wide results and caveats: The study found HLA-C-restricted CMV-specific TCR beta clonotypes dominating the ex vivo response. Cumulative frequency (of public TCR beta family members) identified carriers of CMV plus the relevant HLA.

CDR1 and CDR2 from the germline V gene are LNHNV and YYDKDF (reference sequence). CDR3 length equals 14 residues. Trimming left V 1 base short and J 8 bases short, with 11 bases between. TCRdb re-derived calls from the reads in MiXCR, one entry per CDR3 protein. The sample holds 250,000 to 400,000 distinct CDR3 sequences; around 25% are singletons and the top ten take 13%. Details on this clonotype: The antigen remains unidentified.

The origin of this receptor is a human donor in good health (CMV status not recorded). Some clones in this sample may be carry-over from other donors' samples. The chain links TRBV15 to TRBJ1-4, with a possible D match to TRBD1 (6 bases). The input for sequencing was cultured PBMCs, taken from culture after CMV antigen stimulation. The CDR3 nucleotides are TGTGCCACCAGCAGAGTTATAACAGGGGAAAAACTGTTTTTT. Translation gives CATSRVITGEKLFF.